The clone carrying this T cell receptor (beta chain) turned up a few times. CDR1 is SNHLY and CDR2 is FYNNEI in the germline V gene. The V and J ends lost 7 bases and 6 bases respectively, with 9 bases between them. This CDR3 is 11 amino acids long. The record originates from a study of cytotoxic CD8 clonotypes in ibrutinib-treated CLL. The targeted sequencing depth was 1 in 200,000 to 1 in 1 million T cells. Libraries were prepared by immunoSEQ multiplex PCR; TCRdb keeps only in-frame clonotypes and omits some of them. Among hundreds of thousands of clones listed, around 70% were seen once. Here the sequenced sample was PBMCs, taken after 24 months of ibrutinib treatment. This receptor was obtained from a human donor with chronic lymphocytic leukemia. The chain couples TRBV2 to TRBJ1-1; D not certain. The CDR3: CASIWVPEAFF. CDR3 DNA: TGTGCCAGCATTTGGGTGCCTGAAGCTTTCTTT.